These 31 T cell receptor beta chains came from one sample sequenced in a study of blood T cell repertoires in COVID-19. Sequenced by immunoSEQ multiplex PCR; TCRdb stores in-frame clones only, minus some. This sample carries 300,000 to 350,000 clones, 86% of them seen once, and the ten largest clones take roughly 4%. The sample comprised PBMCs or T cells enriched from blood (not recorded which). These receptors all stem from a woman aged 40 to 50 with acute COVID-19.

This rearrangement joins TRBV7-8 to TRBJ2-6; TRBD1 agrees at 7 bases. Germline V gives CDR1 SGHVS, CDR2 FQNEAQ. V shed 2 bases, J shed 8 bases, and the junction held 12 bases outside the gene matches. CDR3 length: 17 residues. CDR3 protein: CASSLRVNRGRSNVLTF. CDR3 nucleotides: TGTGCCAGCAGCTTAAGGGTCAACAGGGGAAGGTCCAACGTCCTGACTTTC.

The rearrangement links TRBV4-3 to TRBJ2-3, with 10 bases matching TRBD2. Looked up from germline, CDR1 is LGHNA and CDR2 is YSLEER. The CDR3 length is 18 residues. Unmatched junction bases numbered 9, after V lost 0 bases and J lost 3 bases. The CDR3 nucleotides are TGCGCCAGCAGCCAAGATTTCCCTAGCGGGAGTCTAACAGATACGCAGTATTTT. This translates into CASSQDFPSGSLTDTQYF.

This clone occurred once. The rearrangement uses TRBV11-2 and TRBJ2-7; weak D call: TRBD1 (5 bases). The CDR3 is 14 amino acids. V dropped 1 base and J dropped 5 bases, with 12 bases sitting between them. From germline, CDR1 is SGHAT and CDR2 FQNNGV. Written as DNA, the CDR3 is TGTGCCAGCAGCTTAGCCAGGACACAGGACGAGCAGTACTTC. Protein sequence: CASSLARTQDEQYF.

The J gene is TRBJ1-5, the V gene TRBV21-1; TRBD1 is the table's D call and was not checked against the DNA. TRBV21-1 is tagged as a pseudogene. The length of the CDR3 is 17 residues. CDR3 region: CASSKELDSNSNQPQHF. The CDR3 DNA follows: TGTGCCAGCAGCAAAGAATTGGACAGCAATAGCAATCAGCCCCAGCATTTT.

The rearrangement joins TRBV7-6 to TRBJ2-1, with 9 bases matching TRBD2. The trim removed 5 bases at V and 7 bases at J, leaving 18 bases unmatched. CDR1 and CDR2 (germline): SGHVS, FNYEAQ. The CDR3 length is 18 residues. The CDR3: CASSLGDNSGSLVNEQFF. The CDR3 region has the DNA TGTGCCAGCAGCCTAGGGGATAATAGCGGGAGTTTAGTAAATGAGCAGTTCTTC.

The chain is built from TRBV5-8 and TRBJ1-5, with D tentatively TRBD1 (6 bases). Germline V lookup: CDR1 SGHTS, CDR2 YDEGEE. The CDR3 is 14 amino acids. V lost 3 bases, J lost 5 bases, and 12 bases lay in between. CDR3 sequence: CASSSRDIHQPQHF. The CDR3 nucleotides are TGTGCCAGCAGCTCCAGGGACATTCATCAGCCCCAGCATTTT.

This sequence joins TRBV19 and TRBJ1-2; D is ambiguous. Trimming shortened V by 3 bases and J by 5 bases, and 10 bases separated the two germline ends. This CDR3 has 13 residues. Germline values: CDR1 LNHDA, CDR2 SQIVND (reference sequence). The chain's CDR3 is CASSIGIGYGYTF. CDR3 nucleotides: TGTGCCAGTAGTATCGGGATTGGGTATGGCTACACCTTC.

The chain carries TRBV2 and TRBJ2-7, with 9 bases aligning to TRBD2. This CDR3 has 12 amino acids. V gave up 4 bases and J gave up 5 bases; unmatched junction bases: 0. The germline V gene encodes CDR1 SNHLY and CDR2 FYNNEI. CDR3 coding DNA: TGTGCCAGCAGTGGGACTAGCGACGAGCAGTACTTC. Residues: CASSGTSDEQYF.

The chain employs TRBV3-1 (or the pseudogene TRBV3-2) and TRBJ1-2; D is possibly TRBD1 (6 bases). V lost 3 bases to trimming and J lost 3 bases, with 17 bases between them. Germline V gives CDR1 LGHDT, CDR2 YNNKEL (reference sequence). The CDR3 totals 16 residues. The CDR3 coding sequence is TGTGCCAGCAGCCATAGGTGCGTCGGGGGGCACTATGGCTACACCTTC. This encodes CASSHRCVGGHYGYTF.

The chain combines TRBV3-1 (or the pseudogene TRBV3-2) with TRBJ2-3, with 14 bases identical to TRBD2. With V trimmed by 4 bases and J by 7 bases, 7 bases remained unmatched. Germline V CDR1 and CDR2: LGHDT, YNNKEL (reference sequence). The CDR3 sequence is 16 residues long. CDR3 nucleotides: TGTGCCAGCAGCCCGACTAGCGGGAGGGTGGGGAATACGCAGTATTTT. Amino acids: CASSPTSGRVGNTQYF.

The genes are TRBV10-3 and TRBJ1-4, with D tentatively TRBD1 (5 bases). Between the trimmed V and J ends, which lost 0 bases and 8 bases, there was a span of 13 bases. The germline gives CDR1 ENHRY, CDR2 SYGVKD. This CDR3 has 15 residues. CDR3 in DNA: TGTGCCATCAGTGAGTCATGGGGGGGAGACGAAAAACTGTTTTTT. It is translated as CAISESWGGDEKLFF.

V gene TRBV7-3 combines with J gene TRBJ1-1; D is undetermined. V was clipped by 6 bases and J by 2 bases, with 10 bases between them. Germline V CDR1 and CDR2: SGHTA, FQGTGA. The length of the CDR3 is 13 residues. The CDR3 is CASRVAGNTEAFF. In nucleotides, the CDR3 is TGTGCCAGCAGAGTAGCGGGAAACACTGAAGCTTTCTTT.

As for this clone: Germline and junction disagree at one end, which may indicate a read error. The rearrangement uses TRBV28 and TRBJ2-3; 7 nucleotides align to TRBD1. This CDR3 has 15 residues. Germline V gene data show CDR1 as MDHEN and CDR2 as SYDVKM. This CDR3 is CASSSGQGESDMQYF. The DNA of the CDR3 is TGTGCCAGCAGCTCGGGGCAGGGGGAATCAGATATGCAGTATTTT.

The chain employs TRBV5-1 and TRBJ1-1; 10 bases map to TRBD1. V shed 5 bases and J 6 bases; nucleotides not matched to a gene: 1. The CDR3 sequence is 12 residues long. Germline lookup yields CDR1 SGHRS and CDR2 YFSETQ. CDR3 loop: CASRTGGSEAFF. The CDR3 DNA sequence: TGCGCCAGCAGGACAGGGGGCTCTGAAGCTTTCTTT. Full variable domain (remainder filled in from reference TRBV5-1 and TRBJ1-1): KAGVTQTPRYLIKTRGQQVTLSCSPISGHRSVSWYQQTPGQGLQFLFEYFSETQRNKGNFPGRFSGRQFSNSRSEMNVSTLELGDSALYLCASRTGGSEAFFGQGTRLTVV.

The chain is built from TRBV3-1 (or the pseudogene TRBV3-2) and TRBJ2-2; 7 bases are shared with TRBD1. The length of the CDR3 is 14 residues. Germline V gives CDR1 LGHDT, CDR2 YNNKEL (reference sequence). J was trimmed by 6 bases and V by 4 bases; bases with no gene match: 5. CDR3 residues: CASSLLTGAGELFF. As DNA, the CDR3 is TGTGCCAGCAGCCTACTCACAGGGGCCGGGGAGCTGTTTTTT.

In the case of this clone: Other DNA sequences from this sample encode an identical CDR3 as well. The rearrangement joins TRBV9 to TRBJ2-5; 7 bases align to TRBD2. The germline V gene has CDR1 SGDLS and CDR2 YYNGEE. This CDR3 has 17 amino acids. With 0 bases clipped from V and 2 bases from J, the junction kept 10 bases outside the gene matches. The CDR3 here is CASSVGPRGVAQETQYF. CDR3 DNA: TGTGCCAGCAGCGTAGGCCCCCGGGGGGTAGCTCAAGAGACCCAGTACTTC.

The V gene is TRBV29-1, the J gene TRBJ2-3, with TRBD2 matching over 11 bases. CDR1 is SQVTM, CDR2 ANQGSEA, per germline. V lost 0 bases to trimming and J lost 3 bases; unmatched junction nucleotides: 5. The CDR3 loop spans 16 amino acids. The chain's CDR3 is CSVEEGLADVTDTQYF. The CDR3 region has the DNA TGCAGCGTTGAAGAGGGACTAGCGGACGTAACAGATACGCAGTATTTT.

J is TRBJ2-3 and V is TRBV28; weak D call: TRBD2 (6 bases). Germline lookup yields CDR1 MDHEN and CDR2 SYDVKM. The V end lost 5 bases, the J end lost 6 bases, and 15 bases lay between the germline ends. The CDR3 length is 14 residues. As DNA, the CDR3 is TGTGCCAGCAGTGCCGGGACTCTTTCCGATACGCAGTATTTT. Residues: CASSAGTLSDTQYF.

The chain carries TRBV6-2 or TRBV6-3 and TRBJ1-5, with 7 bases that match TRBD1. The junction had 1 base not matched to a gene; V was cut back by 2 bases and J by 6 bases. This CDR3 contains 13 residues. CDR1 and CDR2 (germline): MNHEY, SVGEGT. CDR3 coding DNA: TGTGCCAGCAGTTACGGGACAGTTCAGCCCCAGCATTTT. It is translated as CASSYGTVQPQHF.

The chain uses TRBV7-2 and TRBJ2-3; 9 positions match TRBD1. This CDR3 has 17 residues. The germline gives CDR1 SGHTA, CDR2 FQGNSA. J lost 3 bases, V lost 5 bases, and 12 bases had no gene match. CDR3 in amino acids: CASSRTGGAGFTDTQYF. CDR3 bases: TGTGCCAGCAGCCGCACAGGGGGCGCAGGGTTTACAGATACGCAGTATTTT.

The J gene is TRBJ1-4, the V gene TRBV6-2 or TRBV6-3, with D possibly being TRBD1 (5 bases). V lost 2 bases and J 7 bases, leaving 11 bases between the germline ends. The germline gives CDR1 MNHEY, CDR2 SVGEGT. The CDR3 runs to 14 residues. The CDR3 bases are TGTGCCAGCAGTTACCAGGGCGGCGGTGAAAAACTGTTTTTT. Protein sequence: CASSYQGGGEKLFF.

The gene calls are TRBV19 and TRBJ2-2; D gene ambiguous. The CDR3 length is 15 residues. Germline V gene data show CDR1 as LNHDA and CDR2 as SQIVND (reference sequence). The V end was cut by 0 bases, the J end by 1 base, with 6 bases between. The CDR3 DNA reads TGTGCCAGTAGTATAGAGTCAGGGAACACCGGGGAGCTGTTTTTT. Protein: CASSIESGNTGELFF.

This clone has a single count. This chain joins TRBV4-2 and TRBJ1-1; 7 bases fit TRBD1. This CDR3 has 16 residues. V trimming: 0 bases; J trimming: 5 bases; junction bases outside the gene matches: 9. Per the germline V gene, CDR1 is LGHNA and CDR2 is YNFKEQ. The CDR3 reads CASSQDLRDSRTEAFF. The CDR3 DNA reads TGTGCCAGCAGCCAAGATCTGAGGGACAGTAGAACTGAAGCTTTCTTT.

The chain employs TRBV7-2 and TRBJ1-4; 9 bases are a match to TRBD1. Trimming cost V 4 bases and J 4 bases; bases outside gene matches: 7. This CDR3 is 16 amino acids long. The germline V gene encodes CDR1 SGHTA and CDR2 FQGNSA. CDR3: CASSSAPTGGNEKLFF. In DNA form, the CDR3 reads TGTGCCAGCAGCTCCGCTCCGACAGGGGGTAATGAAAAACTGTTTTTT.

This clone was recorded a few times. The DNA of the CDR3 is TGTGCCAGTGGCCCCGGGACAGGGTATTCACCCCTCCACTTT. Translating gives CASGPGTGYSPLHF. The chain joins TRBV19 to TRBJ1-6, with TRBD1 matching over 9 bases. Germline-derived CDR1 and CDR2 are LNHDA and SQIVND (reference sequence). The ends lost 8 bases at V and 8 bases at J; junction bases unmatched: 7. The CDR3 runs 14 residues. The whole variable domain, remainder taken from reference TRBV19 and TRBJ1-6, is DGGITQSPKYLFRKEGQNVTLSCEQNLNHDAMYWYRQDPGQGLRLIYYSQIVNDFQKGDIAEGYSVSREKKESFPLTVTSAQKNPTAFYLCASGPGTGYSPLHFGNGTRLTVT.

This chain connects TRBV3-1 (or the pseudogene TRBV3-2) to TRBJ2-3; a weak D match, TRBD1 (6 bases). Germline V gene lookup returns CDR1 LGHDT and CDR2 YNNKEL (reference sequence). The CDR3 is 12 residues long. V was trimmed by 5 bases and J by 5 bases, leaving 8 bases between them. Here the CDR3 reads CASSGGGDTQYF. The CDR3 DNA follows: TGTGCCAGCAGCGGGGGCGGAGATACGCAGTATTTT.

This sequence joins TRBV2 and TRBJ1-5; D not certain. Germline loops: CDR1 SNHLY, CDR2 FYNNEI. The CDR3 runs to 14 residues. Trimming stripped 5 bases from V and 3 bases from J, with 11 bases between. The DNA for the CDR3 is TGTGCCAGCAGTCTTGAACAGAACAATCAGCCCCAGCATTTT. Translation gives CASSLEQNNQPQHF. The full variable domain, with the rest looked up from reference TRBV2 and TRBJ1-5, is EPEVTQTPSHQVTQMGQEVILRCVPISNHLYFYWYRQILGQKVEFLVSFYNNEISEKSEIFDDQFSVERPDGSNFTLKIRSTKLEDSAMYFCASSLEQNNQPQHFGDGTRLSIL.

Regarding this clone: An end of the junction differs from the germline gene, which may be a read error. J is TRBJ1-1 and V is TRBV19, with TRBD1 as a possible D gene (6 bases). This CDR3 is built from 14 residues. Germline CDR1 reads LNHDA; CDR2 reads SQIVND (reference sequence). CDR3 coding DNA: TGTGCCAGTATTAGCGCTGGACAGAACGCTGAAGCTTTCTTT. Amino acids: CASISAGQNAEAFF. The whole variable domain, remainder taken from reference TRBV19 and TRBJ1-1, is DGGITQSPKYLFRKEGQNVTLSCEQNLNHDAMYWYRQDPGQGLRLIYYSQIVNDFQKGDIAEGYSVSREKKESFPLTVTSAQKNPTAFYLCASISAGQNAEAFFGQGTRLTVV.

V usage is TRBV9 and J usage is TRBJ1-2; D remains ambiguous. The V end lost 0 bases, the J end lost 0 bases, and 15 bases lay between the germline ends. The CDR3 has 17 residues. Germline CDR1 SGDLS, CDR2 YYNGEE. The CDR3: CASSVGVGSISNYGYTF. CDR3 nucleotide sequence: TGTGCCAGCAGCGTAGGCGTGGGCAGTATCTCTAACTATGGCTACACCTTC.

The J gene is TRBJ1-2, the V gene TRBV27; D may be TRBD1 (6 bases). Trimming took off 6 bases at V and 8 bases at J, with 19 bases between the two ends. Per the germline V gene, CDR1 is MNHEY and CDR2 is SMNVEV (reference sequence). The CDR3 is 14 residues long. The CDR3 DNA is TGTGCCAGCAGGCAGGCGGGGGGCGTGGGAGGCTACACCTTC. Amino acid sequence: CASRQAGGVGGYTF.

V and J are TRBV6-2 or TRBV6-3 and TRBJ1-4; no clear D gene. This CDR3 region has 11 residues. The germline V and J ends were trimmed by 5 bases and 8 bases, with 6 bases remaining between them. The germline CDR1 and CDR2 sequences are MNHEY and SVGEGT. DNA of the CDR3: TGTGCCAGCAGTCGGCGGGAAAAACTGTTTTTT. As protein: CASSRREKLFF.